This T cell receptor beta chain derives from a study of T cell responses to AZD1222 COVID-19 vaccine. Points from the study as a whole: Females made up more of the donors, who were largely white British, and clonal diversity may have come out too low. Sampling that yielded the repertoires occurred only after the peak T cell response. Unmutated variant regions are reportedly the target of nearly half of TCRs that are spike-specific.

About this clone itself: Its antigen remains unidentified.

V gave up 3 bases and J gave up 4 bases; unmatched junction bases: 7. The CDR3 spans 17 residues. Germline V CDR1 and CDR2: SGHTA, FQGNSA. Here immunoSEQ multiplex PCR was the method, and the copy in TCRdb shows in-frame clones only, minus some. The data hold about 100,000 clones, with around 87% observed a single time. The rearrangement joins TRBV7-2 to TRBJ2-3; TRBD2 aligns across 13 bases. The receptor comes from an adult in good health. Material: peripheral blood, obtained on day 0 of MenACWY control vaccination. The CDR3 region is CASSFWTSGSGADTQYF. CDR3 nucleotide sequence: TGTGCCAGCAGCTTCTGGACTAGCGGGAGTGGGGCAGATACGCAGTATTTT.